The present T cell receptor (beta chain) was sequenced within a study of T cell responses to AZD1222 COVID-19 vaccine. This table comes from immunoSEQ multiplex PCR, and its TCRdb copy is limited to in-frame clones, with some not included. The sample has some 130,000 clones, 86% seen once. Trimming cost V 6 bases and J 5 bases; bases outside gene matches: 4. The CDR3 length is 14 residues. Germline values: CDR1 MNHEY, CDR2 SVGAGI. The chain employs TRBV6-5 and TRBJ1-4; 9 positions agree with TRBD1. This sample comprised peripheral blood, obtained on day 0 of AZD1222 vaccination. The source of this sequence is an adult in good health. For the CDR3, the DNA is TGTGCCAGCAGCTCTGGGACAGGGAATGAAAAACTGTTTTTT. It translates to CASSSGTGNEKLFF.